The 25 T cell receptor beta chains below were found in one sample sequenced in a study of blood T cell repertoires in COVID-19. Assay: immunoSEQ multiplex PCR; the TCRdb copy retains only in-frame clones and omits some. The sample has about 140,000 clones; 80% to 90% are singletons. Specimen: peripheral blood. These receptors were taken from a man aged 60-69 years with active or convalescent COVID-19.

The chain joins TRBV7-2 to TRBJ1-2; the match to TRBD1 covers 7 bases. There are 14 residues in the CDR3. The germline V gene has CDR1 SGHTA and CDR2 FQGNSA. J lost 10 bases, V lost 5 bases, and 13 bases had no gene match. CDR3: CASSPRQGLLTYTF. CDR3 coding DNA: TGTGCCAGCAGCCCACGACAGGGCTTGCTGACCTACACCTTC.

This clone turned up a few times. This chain links TRBV19 with TRBJ1-4; D gene unclear. This CDR3 is built from 14 residues. From germline, CDR1 is LNHDA and CDR2 SQIVND (reference sequence). V lost 5 bases and J 5 bases, leaving 12 bases between the germline ends. CDR3 in amino acids: CASSPGWRNEKLFF. DNA for the CDR3: TGTGCCAGTAGTCCGGGTTGGAGAAATGAAAAACTGTTTTTT. The complete variable domain, with remaining parts taken from reference TRBV19 and TRBJ1-4, reads DGGITQSPKYLFRKEGQNVTLSCEQNLNHDAMYWYRQDPGQGLRLIYYSQIVNDFQKGDIAEGYSVSREKKESFPLTVTSAQKNPTAFYLCASSPGWRNEKLFFGSGTQLSVL.

This clone was seen only once. The chain couples TRBV2 to TRBJ2-3; unclear D gene. The germline gives CDR1 SNHLY, CDR2 FYNNEI. Trimming stripped 3 bases from V and 6 bases from J, with 13 bases between. The CDR3 covers 14 residues. The CDR3 nucleotides read TGTGCCAGCAGTGAGGCAGGAAGCTTGGATACGCAGTATTTT. This encodes CASSEAGSLDTQYF.

This sequence joins TRBV2 and TRBJ1-5; a possible D gene is TRBD1 (5 bases). This CDR3 region has 15 residues. The V and J ends lost 5 bases and 4 bases respectively, with 15 bases between them. Germline CDR1 reads SNHLY; CDR2 reads FYNNEI. The CDR3 sequence is CASSQLDSSNQPQHF. The CDR3 region has the DNA TGTGCCAGCAGTCAATTAGACAGTTCAAATCAGCCCCAGCATTTT. The full variable domain, its missing parts supplied by reference TRBV2 and TRBJ1-5, is EPEVTQTPSHQVTQMGQEVILRCVPISNHLYFYWYRQILGQKVEFLVSFYNNEISEKSEIFDDQFSVERPDGSNFTLKIRSTKLEDSAMYFCASSQLDSSNQPQHFGDGTRLSIL.

The chain combines TRBV19 with TRBJ2-2; 8 bases line up with TRBD2. J gave up 5 bases and V 7 bases, and 6 bases lay outside the gene matches. Germline V gene data show CDR1 as LNHDA and CDR2 as SQIVND (reference sequence). The CDR3 is made up of 14 amino acids. CDR3 region: CASISGSSTGELFF. CDR3 bases: TGTGCCAGTATCAGCGGGAGCAGTACCGGGGAGCTGTTTTTT.

V is TRBV29-1 and J is TRBJ2-2; 10 bases line up with TRBD2. This CDR3 contains 17 residues. Germline V CDR1 and CDR2: SQVTM, ANQGSEA. The V segment lost 5 bases and the J segment 5 bases; nucleotides outside the gene matches: 14. In nucleotides, the CDR3 is TGCAGCGTTCCCCGTCTAGCGGGGGCCCTCCGTACCGGGGAGCTGTTTTTT. Amino acid sequence: CSVPRLAGALRTGELFF.

This clone was counted between two and nine times. The DNA of the CDR3 is TGTGCCAGCAGCCCCGGGACTACCTCCTACGAGCAGTACTTC. Translating it yields CASSPGTTSYEQYF. The chain couples TRBV27 to TRBJ2-7, with 7 nucleotides matching TRBD2. The germline CDR1 and CDR2 sequences are MNHEY and SMNVEV (reference sequence). The junction had 5 bases not matched to a gene; V was cut back by 6 bases and J by 0 bases. The CDR3 has 14 amino acids.

This chain links TRBV5-1 with TRBJ1-1; D gene uncertain. Germline assignment: CDR1 SGHRS and CDR2 YFSETQ. V was cut by 2 bases and J by 4 bases, with 15 bases left in between. The CDR3 consists of 15 residues. CDR3: CASSLASSPFTEAFF. In DNA, the CDR3 is TGCGCCAGCAGCTTAGCGAGTAGCCCATTCACTGAAGCTTTCTTT.

Notes on this clone: The same CDR3 also results from other DNA sequences found in this sample. The chain recombines TRBV11-2 with TRBJ1-4; TRBD1 matches at 10 bases. CDR1 and CDR2 (germline): SGHAT, FQNNGV. The trim removed 5 bases at V and 4 bases at J, leaving 1 base unmatched. The CDR3 runs 14 residues. Here the CDR3 reads CASSRDRGNEKLFF. The CDR3 region has the DNA TGTGCCAGCAGCCGGGACAGGGGTAATGAAAAACTGTTTTTT.

V is TRBV2 and J is TRBJ1-5, with TRBD1 as a possible D gene (5 bases). V dropped 6 bases and J dropped 7 bases, with 19 bases sitting between them. The CDR3 extends over 15 amino acids. The germline V gene has CDR1 SNHLY and CDR2 FYNNEI. CDR3 sequence: CASRPGQSREQPQHF. The CDR3 DNA reads TGTGCCAGCAGGCCCGGACAATCCCGCGAGCAGCCCCAGCATTTT.

The V and J genes are TRBV27 and TRBJ2-1, with 8 bases identical to TRBD2. V lost 3 bases, J lost 8 bases, and 6 bases stayed unmatched. The V gene's germline CDR1 is MNHEY and CDR2 SMNVEV (reference sequence). The CDR3 covers 14 residues. The DNA of the CDR3 is TGTGCCAGCAGTTTTGGGACTAGTGGGGATGAGCAGTTCTTC. The encoded protein is CASSFGTSGDEQFF.

The CDR3: CASSPRGGVGYTF. CDR3 sequence (DNA): TGTGCCAGCAGCCCCCGGGGGGGGGTCGGCTACACCTTC. V is TRBV5-5 and J is TRBJ1-2, with D perhaps matching TRBD1 (5 bases). The V and J ends lost 4 bases and 8 bases respectively, with 15 bases between them. The CDR3 loop spans 13 amino acids. Germline V CDR1 and CDR2: SGHKS, YYEKEE (reference sequence).

J is TRBJ1-5 and V is TRBV4-1; D may be TRBD1 (5 bases). CDR1 is MGHRA, CDR2 YSYEKL, per germline. With 1 base removed from V and 11 bases from J, the gap between germline ends came to 15 bases. The CDR3 extends over 14 amino acids. The CDR3 protein is CASSQGAGLLAQHF. CDR3 DNA sequence: TGCGCCAGCAGCCAAGGGGCAGGGCTGCTGGCCCAGCATTTT.

J is TRBJ1-3 and V is TRBV4-3; no reliable D call. The CDR3 is made up of 15 amino acids. Germline CDR1 reads LGHNA; CDR2 reads YSLEER. The V end was cut by 0 bases, the J end by 11 bases, with 17 bases between. CDR3 bases: TGCGCCAGCAGCCAAGATTGGGCCCGGATGAAATCCATATATTTT. Its translation is CASSQDWARMKSIYF.

The CDR3 protein is CASSLTGEASNSPLHF. As DNA, the CDR3 is TGTGCCAGCAGCTTGACAGGGGAGGCGAGTAATTCACCCCTCCACTTT. V and J are TRBV5-5 and TRBJ1-6; 7 nucleotides agree with TRBD1. The CDR3 has 16 amino acids. Per the germline V gene, CDR1 is SGHKS and CDR2 is YYEKEE (reference sequence). V shed 1 base and J 6 bases; nucleotides not matched to a gene: 7.

The chain combines TRBV11-2 with TRBJ2-7, with a possible D match to TRBD2 (6 bases). V was shortened by 5 bases and J by 2 bases, with 19 bases between the two germline ends. CDR3 length: 16 amino acids. Germline values: CDR1 SGHAT, CDR2 FQNNGV. This CDR3 is CASSPIGGKSPYEQYV. The CDR3 nucleotides are TGTGCCAGCAGCCCAATCGGGGGAAAGTCACCCTACGAGCAGTACGTC.

The genes are TRBV19 and TRBJ1-1; 7 nucleotides line up with TRBD1. The J segment lost 0 bases and the V segment lost 7 bases, leaving 8 bases of the junction unmatched. The germline V gene has CDR1 LNHDA and CDR2 SQIVND (reference sequence). This CDR3 is built from 15 residues. This CDR3 is CASTWDRVMNTEAFF. The CDR3 DNA reads TGTGCCAGTACCTGGGACAGAGTCATGAACACTGAAGCTTTCTTT.

The chain joins TRBV5-6 to TRBJ2-2, with D unclear. The germline CDR1 and CDR2 sequences are SGHDT and YYEEEE. Trimming pared 2 bases from V and 4 bases from J, leaving 3 bases between. The CDR3 sequence is 12 residues long. In DNA, the CDR3 is TGTGCCAGCAGCTTCGGCACCGGGGAGCTGTTTTTT. It yields the protein CASSFGTGELFF.

J is TRBJ2-3 and V is TRBV27; D might be TRBD1 (6 bases). The germline CDR1 and CDR2 sequences are MNHEY and SMNVEV (reference sequence). Trimming shortened V by 4 bases and J by 6 bases, and 20 bases separated the two germline ends. The CDR3 contains 16 residues. DNA of the CDR3: TGTGCCAGCAGTTCCCTCGGGACATCTATTGGGGATACGCAGTATTTT. Its protein is CASSSLGTSIGDTQYF.

The chain couples TRBV14 to TRBJ1-1, with TRBD1 matching over 7 bases. Germline lookup yields CDR1 SGHDN and CDR2 FVKESK. With V trimmed by 5 bases and J by 0 bases, 9 bases remained unmatched. CDR3 length: 16 amino acids. In DNA, the CDR3 is TGTGCCAGCAGCTACGATAATGGACAGGTGAACACTGAAGCTTTCTTT. Encoded protein: CASSYDNGQVNTEAFF.

This clone was observed a few times. This chain uses TRBV5-1 with TRBJ1-2, with 12 bases fitting TRBD1. The CDR3 is made up of 13 amino acids. CDR1 and CDR2 (germline): SGHRS, YFSETQ. Germline trimming cut 2 bases from V and 8 bases from J; bases unmatched to any gene: 1. In DNA, the CDR3 is TGCGCCAGCAGCTTCGGGACAGGGGGCGGCTACACCTTC. Translated: CASSFGTGGGYTF.

The chain employs TRBV24-1 and TRBJ1-4; 8 bases match TRBD1. Looked up from germline, CDR1 is KGHDR and CDR2 is SFDVKD. J was trimmed by 5 bases and V by 2 bases; bases with no gene match: 6. The CDR3 has 16 residues. CDR3 nucleotide sequence: TGTGCCACCAGTGATTATGCGGCAGGGGGCAATGAAAAACTGTTTTTT. It is translated as CATSDYAAGGNEKLFF.

The chain uses TRBV5-1 and TRBJ1-1, with D unclear. The CDR3 extends over 15 amino acids. Germline V gives CDR1 SGHRS, CDR2 YFSETQ. With 0 bases removed from V and 1 base from J, the gap between germline ends came to 10 bases. In nucleotides, the CDR3 is TGCGCCAGCAGCTTGGGAGACTTGCCGAACACTGAAGCTTTCTTT. This translates into CASSLGDLPNTEAFF.

The chain uses TRBV9 and TRBJ2-1, with 8 bases that match TRBD2. V lost 3 bases and J lost 10; bases outside the gene matches: 6. CDR3 size: 13 residues. In germline, CDR1 is SGDLS, CDR2 YYNGEE. The CDR3 protein is CASSGTSFREQFF. The CDR3, as DNA: TGTGCCAGCAGCGGGACTAGCTTCCGAGAGCAGTTCTTC.

V gene TRBV27 combines with J gene TRBJ2-3, with 9 bases aligning to TRBD1. The CDR3 extends over 16 amino acids. Germline V gene lookup returns CDR1 MNHEY and CDR2 SMNVEV (reference sequence). Losses at the gene ends were 5 bases for V and 3 bases for J; bases not matched to a gene: 9. In DNA form, the CDR3 reads TGTGCCAGCAGTACCCCCCGGGACAGGGTTACAGATACGCAGTATTTT. This gives the protein CASSTPRDRVTDTQYF.